The 16 T cell receptor beta chains below all came from one sample that was sequenced in a study of CD8 T cells in Susac syndrome. The authors reverse transcribed about 0.5 to 1 ug RNA with random hexamers. One entry per CDR3 protein results from TCRdb running MiXCR on the immunoSEQ multiplex PCR reads. The sample lists roughly 84,000 distinct CDR3 sequences; approximately 96% were seen once. Sequencing was done on a sample of CD8+ T cells from PBMCs. All receptors come from a human donor with Susac syndrome.

The rearrangement uses TRBV7-3 and TRBJ2-1; 9 bases map to TRBD1. Unmatched junction bases numbered 5, after V lost 1 base and J lost 4 bases. In germline, CDR1 is SGHTA, CDR2 FQGTGA. The CDR3 covers 16 residues. The CDR3 loop is CASSLNVGQGYNEQFF. In DNA form, the CDR3 reads TGTGCCAGCAGCTTAAATGTGGGACAGGGTTACAATGAGCAGTTCTTC.

CDR3 coding DNA: TGTGCCAGCAGCATGACGGGGGGCTGGACAGATACGCAGTATTTT. Residues: CASSMTGGWTDTQYF. The V call is TRBV7-2, the J call TRBJ2-3, with a possible D match to TRBD2 (7 bases). The germline V and J ends were trimmed by 5 bases and 3 bases, with 15 bases remaining between them. The CDR3 extends over 15 amino acids. CDR1 is SGHTA, CDR2 FQGNSA, per germline.

The chain carries TRBV7-9 and TRBJ2-7; 10 nucleotides line up with TRBD1. The J segment lost 9 bases and the V segment lost 10 bases, leaving 12 bases of the junction unmatched. CDR1 is SEHNR, CDR2 FQNEAQ, per germline (reference sequence). The CDR3 covers 13 residues. The CDR3 region is CATRDQGQGTQYF. The DNA for the CDR3 is TGTGCCACCCGGGATCAGGGACAGGGGACGCAGTACTTC.

This sequence joins TRBV20-1 and TRBJ2-1, with 7 bases fitting TRBD1. The CDR3 is 14 amino acids. Trimming removed 0 bases from V and 7 bases from J; junction bases left unmatched: 6. CDR1 DFQATT and CDR2 SNEGSKA come from the germline V gene (reference sequence). The CDR3 nucleotides read TGCAGTGCTAGAGATCGACAGGGTGGGAATGAGCAGTTCTTC. It translates to CSARDRQGGNEQFF.

V gene TRBV30 combines with J gene TRBJ1-5; no clear D gene. The CDR3 length is 14 residues. Trimming took off 3 bases at V and 0 bases at J, with 9 bases between the two ends. Germline V CDR1 and CDR2: GTSNPN, SVGIG (reference sequence). The CDR3 loop reads CAWSLDNSNQPQHF. CDR3 DNA: TGTGCCTGGAGCCTCGATAATAGCAATCAGCCCCAGCATTTT.

The chain links TRBV4-3 to TRBJ1-1, with D unresolved. Per the germline V gene, CDR1 is LGHNA and CDR2 is YSLEER. The CDR3 covers 14 residues. With 0 bases removed from V and 5 bases from J, the gap between germline ends came to 10 bases. DNA for the CDR3: TGCGCCAGCAGCCAAGATGGGTTGGGGACTGAAGCTTTCTTT. It codes for CASSQDGLGTEAFF.

The chain joins TRBV20-1 to TRBJ2-7; 9 bases match TRBD2. The CDR3 loop spans 13 amino acids. J gave up 0 bases and V 5 bases, and 2 bases lay outside the gene matches. The germline CDR1 and CDR2 sequences are DFQATT and SNEGSKA (reference sequence). Here the CDR3 DNA reads TGCAGTGCTCTTAGCGGGAGCTCCTACGAGCAGTACTTC. Its protein is CSALSGSSYEQYF.

In DNA form, the CDR3 reads TGTGCCACCAGTGAAATGACCCGGGGTACGCAGTATTTT. This codes for CATSEMTRGTQYF. The chain links TRBV24-1 to TRBJ2-3; tentative D call: TRBD2 (5 bases). The ends were cut back, 4 bases at V and 8 bases at J, with 12 bases in the middle. CDR1 is KGHDR, CDR2 SFDVKD, per germline. The CDR3 contains 13 residues.

The chain combines TRBV27 with TRBJ2-7; D is unclear. Looked up from germline, CDR1 is MNHEY and CDR2 is SMNVEV (reference sequence). V lost 3 bases to trimming and J lost 3 bases, with 9 bases between them. This CDR3 contains 13 residues. The CDR3 DNA reads TGTGCCAGCAGTTTGAGTGGGGACTACGAGCAGTACTTC. Translation: CASSLSGDYEQYF.

The chain combines TRBV14 with TRBJ2-7; D gene unclear. Deletions cut 2 bases from V and 2 bases from J, with 13 bases between. The germline V gene has CDR1 SGHDN and CDR2 FVKESK. This CDR3 spans 15 amino acids. The CDR3 region has the DNA TGTGCCAGCAGCCAAAGGGAACACCTAACCTACGAGCAGTACTTC. Translation gives CASSQREHLTYEQYF.

V is TRBV6-2 or TRBV6-3 and J is TRBJ1-2, with D possibly matching TRBD1 (6 bases). CDR3 length equals 13 residues. Germline V lookup: CDR1 MNHEY, CDR2 SVGEGT. Trimming left V 2 bases short and J 7 bases short, with 11 bases between. CDR3 in amino acids: CASSYVGAAGYTF. The CDR3 DNA reads TGTGCCAGCAGTTACGTGGGGGCGGCTGGCTACACCTTC.

V usage is TRBV6-6 and J usage is TRBJ1-2; TRBD1 matches 7 bases. This CDR3 is built from 15 residues. The trim removed 1 base at V and 6 bases at J, leaving 8 bases unmatched. CDR1 and CDR2 from the germline V gene are MNHNY and SVGAGI (reference sequence). The CDR3, as DNA: TGTGCCAGCAGTTACTTAAAGACAGGGCCGGATGGCTACACCTTC. Its translation: CASSYLKTGPDGYTF.

The rearrangement links TRBV9 to TRBJ2-2; D is unresolved. Trimming shortened V by 2 bases and J by 3 bases, and 5 bases separated the two germline ends. CDR1 is SGDLS, CDR2 YYNGEE, per germline. The CDR3 sequence is 13 residues long. The CDR3 DNA reads as TGTGCCAGCAGCGTCGACCACACCGGGGAGCTGTTTTTT. Amino acid sequence: CASSVDHTGELFF.

The gene calls are TRBV20-1 and TRBJ2-3; maybe TRBD2 (5 bases). With 0 bases removed from V and 3 bases from J, the gap between germline ends came to 10 bases. Per germline, CDR1 DFQATT and CDR2 SNEGSKA (reference sequence). CDR3 length: 14 amino acids. The DNA for the CDR3 is TGCAGTGCTAGAGATCCCGGGATAACAGATACGCAGTATTTT. Protein product: CSARDPGITDTQYF.

The chain is built from TRBV29-1 and TRBJ2-7; D is perhaps TRBD1 (7 bases). This CDR3 has 13 amino acids. Germline V gene lookup returns CDR1 SQVTM and CDR2 ANQGSEA. Written as DNA, the CDR3 is TGCAGATGCGGACAGGAGGGTCCCTACGAGCAGTACGTC. It codes for CRCGQEGPYEQYV.

The CDR3: CASSYPGSGYTF. The CDR3 DNA reads as TGTGCCAGCAGTTACCCTGGCTCCGGCTACACCTTC. The chain joins TRBV6-2 or TRBV6-3 to TRBJ1-2; D is unresolved. Per germline, CDR1 MNHEY and CDR2 SVGEGT. The CDR3 covers 12 residues. Trimming cost V 2 bases and J 8 bases, with 9 bases left between them.